This entry concerns a single T cell receptor beta chain. The target antigen is unknown. Using a J-beta primer mix together with a sample-barcoded 5' primer, a second PCR was run for about 6 to 12 cycles. TCRdb re-derived calls from the 5' RACE reads in MiXCR, one entry per CDR3 protein. The table has some 1.8 million distinct CDR3 sequences, about 39% seen once. This sample was taken from a study of blood T cells in healthy people across ages. Looking at the study overall: About one barcoded beta molecule per two T cells was the capture yield of template switching.

The V gene end was trimmed by 6 bases and the J gene end by 6 bases; junction bases not matched to a gene: 17. The CDR3 contains 17 residues. From germline, CDR1 is MNHEY and CDR2 SVGEGT. Findings of the study overall: It was found that TCR beta diversity correlated strongly with the percentage of naive T cells. While age rose, TCR beta diversity per million T cells dropped in a roughly linear way.

The chain couples TRBV6-2 or TRBV6-3 to TRBJ2-7, with 10 bases matching TRBD2. Sequenced material: blood. The clonotype was recovered from a human donor in good health. The CDR3 nucleotides read TGTGCCAGCAGACTACCCGAAAAAGCGGGAGGGCCTTCCGAGCAGTACTTC. Amino acid sequence: CASRLPEKAGGPSEQYF.